This entry features one T cell receptor (beta chain) sequence. The antigen remains unidentified. These data belong to a study of T-cell reconstitution after alpha-beta-depleted transplantation in children. Study findings and constraints: The authors attributed T-cell counts and diversity one year after transplant mostly to newly produced T cells. Expanded graft clones, several hundred of them, were reportedly the source of alpha-beta T cells about two months after transplant.

From germline, CDR1 is SGHNT and CDR2 YYREEE (reference sequence). V trimming: 3 bases; J trimming: 1 base; junction bases outside the gene matches: 5. The CDR3 consists of 16 residues. Unique molecular identifiers tagged the TCRbeta library. MiXCR was run by TCRdb on the PCR reads, yielding one entry per CDR3 protein. The data hold around 80,000 distinct CDR3 sequences, with 15% to 20% observed a single time. The source was PBMCs, mostly from graft donor cells, collected 360 days after TCRalphabeta/CD19-depleted stem cell transplant. The chain links TRBV5-4 to TRBJ2-2; 8 nucleotides match TRBD2. This receptor was taken from a male patient between 2 and 10 years old who had a stem cell transplant for acute lymphoblastic leukemia, so the T cells may come from the graft donor. CDR3 sequence reads: CASSSWTSLNTGELFF. Written as DNA, the CDR3 is TGTGCCAGCAGCTCGTGGACTAGCTTGAACACCGGGGAGCTGTTTTTT.